Listed below are T cell receptor beta chains from one sample, sequenced in a study of early T cells in non-severe SARS-CoV-2 infection. Using its own MiXCR run on the 5' RACE reads, TCRdb lists one record per CDR3 protein. The table shows tens of thousands of distinct CDR3 sequences, with around 7% occurring only once. The sequences come from whole blood, collected at baseline. The receptor source for this set is an adult who was a healthcare worker with PCR-confirmed SARS-CoV-2 infection or an uninfected control (not recorded which). Both conserved end residues are part of each CDR3. Fields, in order: D gene, V gene, CDR3 length, clone size, J gene, CDR3 DNA, CDR3 protein. D genes are given only for firm matches. Expanded clones are given a class, and other clones once, few, many or no size at all.

D gene: -; V gene: TRBV12-3/TRBV12-4; CDR3 length: 17; clone size: many; J gene: TRBJ1-1; CDR3 DNA: TGTGCCAGCAGTTTTGAAGCGGAGGGTCTCATGAACACTGAAGCTTTCTTT; CDR3 protein: CASSFEAEGLMNTEAFF
D gene: -; V gene: TRBV5-1; CDR3 length: 15; clone size: -; J gene: TRBJ2-1; CDR3 DNA: TGCGCCAGCAGCTTGGCCGGCAGGGGAGGGGATGAGCAGTTCTTC; CDR3 protein: CASSLAGRGGDEQFF
D gene: -; V gene: TRBV28; CDR3 length: 11; clone size: many; J gene: TRBJ1-1; CDR3 DNA: TGTGCCAGCAGAGGACGAACTGAAGCTTTCTTT; CDR3 protein: CASRGRTEAFF
D gene: -; V gene: TRBV29-1; CDR3 length: 14; clone size: -; J gene: TRBJ2-5; CDR3 DNA: TGCAGCGTTGTACGAAATTGGGACCAAGAGACCCAGTACTTC; CDR3 protein: CSVVRNWDQETQYF
D gene: TRBD1; V gene: TRBV20-1; CDR3 length: 15; clone size: few; J gene: TRBJ1-2; CDR3 DNA: TGCAGTGCTCTCCCGGACAGGTTTTACAACTATGGCTACACCTTC; CDR3 protein: CSALPDRFYNYGYTF
D gene: -; V gene: TRBV3-1; CDR3 length: 12; clone size: few; J gene: TRBJ2-7; CDR3 DNA: TGTGCCAGCAGCCCTAACCCCTACGAGCAGTACTTC; CDR3 protein: CASSPNPYEQYF
D gene: -; V gene: TRBV6-1; CDR3 length: 15; clone size: -; J gene: TRBJ1-5; CDR3 DNA: TGTGCCAGCAGTATGGGGTTTCATAGCAATCAGCCCCAGCATTTT; CDR3 protein: CASSMGFHSNQPQHF
D gene: -; V gene: TRBV3-2; CDR3 length: 17; clone size: many; J gene: TRBJ1-2; CDR3 DNA: TGTGCCAGCAGCCATGGGCTCGACAGTCTTGGGGACTATGGCTACACCTTC; CDR3 protein: CASSHGLDSLGDYGYTF
D gene: -; V gene: TRBV11-2; CDR3 length: 14; clone size: many; J gene: TRBJ2-3; CDR3 DNA: TGTGCCAGCAGCTCCCCCGGATCCCCAGATACGCAGTATTTT; CDR3 protein: CASSSPGSPDTQYF
D gene: TRBD1; V gene: TRBV5-1; CDR3 length: 13; clone size: -; J gene: TRBJ2-4; CDR3 DNA: TGCGCCAGCAGCGAACAGGGGAAAAACATTCAGTACTTC; CDR3 protein: CASSEQGKNIQYF
D gene: -; V gene: TRBV18; CDR3 length: 14; clone size: many; J gene: TRBJ2-5; CDR3 DNA: TGTGCCAGCTCACTCCCCTCGAGGGGAGAGACCCAGTACTTC; CDR3 protein: CASSLPSRGETQYF
D gene: -; V gene: TRBV6-2/TRBV6-3; CDR3 length: 15; clone size: few; J gene: TRBJ2-7; CDR3 DNA: TGTGCCAGCAGAGAGATCCTATCGGGGTATTGGGAGCAGTACTTC; CDR3 protein: CASREILSGYWEQYF
D gene: TRBD1; V gene: TRBV20-1; CDR3 length: 13; clone size: many; J gene: TRBJ1-5; CDR3 DNA: TGCAGTGCTATTAGGACAGGGAATCAGCCCCAGCATTTT; CDR3 protein: CSAIRTGNQPQHF
D gene: -; V gene: TRBV30; CDR3 length: 13; clone size: many; J gene: TRBJ1-5; CDR3 DNA: TGTGCCTGGAGTCCCGGGGTCAATCAGCCCCAGCATTTT; CDR3 protein: CAWSPGVNQPQHF
D gene: -; V gene: TRBV29-1; CDR3 length: 15; clone size: many; J gene: TRBJ1-2; CDR3 DNA: TGCAGCGTTCGCCTCGGTCCGGTAGCTAACTATGGCTACACCTTC; CDR3 protein: CSVRLGPVANYGYTF
D gene: TRBD1; V gene: TRBV28; CDR3 length: 15; clone size: many; J gene: TRBJ2-7; CDR3 DNA: TGTGCCAGCAGGTCCCCCGGGACAGCAGCTTACGAGCAGTACTTC; CDR3 protein: CASRSPGTAAYEQYF
D gene: -; V gene: TRBV7-8; CDR3 length: 14; clone size: few; J gene: TRBJ2-5; CDR3 DNA: TGTGCCAGCAGCTTAGCGGGGGGTAGAGAGACCCAGTACTTC; CDR3 protein: CASSLAGGRETQYF
D gene: TRBD2; V gene: TRBV6-5; CDR3 length: 17; clone size: many; J gene: TRBJ2-1; CDR3 DNA: TGTGCCAGCAGTTACTACCTAGCGGGGGCCTCCTACAATGAGCAGTTCTTC; CDR3 protein: CASSYYLAGASYNEQFF
D gene: TRBD2; V gene: TRBV27; CDR3 length: 15; clone size: many; J gene: TRBJ2-3; CDR3 DNA: TGTGCCAGCAGCCTAAGCGGGGACCTCACAGATACGCAGTATTTT; CDR3 protein: CASSLSGDLTDTQYF
D gene: -; V gene: TRBV5-1; CDR3 length: 16; clone size: many; J gene: TRBJ2-3; CDR3 DNA: TGCGCCAGTCGAAATAGTCATTATCTAAACACAGATACGCAGTATTTT; CDR3 protein: CASRNSHYLNTDTQYF
D gene: -; V gene: TRBV9; CDR3 length: 14; clone size: -; J gene: TRBJ2-1; CDR3 DNA: TGTGCCAGCAGCGTAGCGTCTTCCTACAATGAGCAGTTCTTC; CDR3 protein: CASSVASSYNEQFF
D gene: TRBD1; V gene: TRBV20-1; CDR3 length: 12; clone size: many; J gene: TRBJ1-6; CDR3 DNA: TGCAGTGCTGGACAGGCCGATTCACCCCTCCACTTT; CDR3 protein: CSAGQADSPLHF
D gene: TRBD1; V gene: TRBV5-1; CDR3 length: 16; clone size: many; J gene: TRBJ2-7; CDR3 DNA: TGCGCCAGCAGCTTGTTATCGGGACAGGCTTCCCACGAGCAGTACTTC; CDR3 protein: CASSLLSGQASHEQYF
D gene: -; V gene: TRBV5-4; CDR3 length: 12; clone size: many; J gene: TRBJ2-5; CDR3 DNA: TGTGCCAGCGGGGCGGGACGCGAGACCCAGTACTTC; CDR3 protein: CASGAGRETQYF
D gene: -; V gene: TRBV7-9; CDR3 length: 14; clone size: few; J gene: TRBJ2-5; CDR3 DNA: TGTGCCAGCAGCTTTATAACAACCGAAGAGACCCAGTACTTC; CDR3 protein: CASSFITTEETQYF
D gene: TRBD1; V gene: TRBV10-1; CDR3 length: 15; clone size: few; J gene: TRBJ2-1; CDR3 DNA: TGCGCCAGCTCCGCTGGGGGACAGATAAACAATGAGCAGTTCTTC; CDR3 protein: CASSAGGQINNEQFF
D gene: -; V gene: TRBV11-1; CDR3 length: 12; clone size: -; J gene: TRBJ1-1; CDR3 DNA: TGTGCCAGCAGCCCCTGGTCCAGACAAGCTTTCTTT; CDR3 protein: CASSPWSRQAFF
D gene: -; V gene: TRBV5-5; CDR3 length: 13; clone size: few; J gene: TRBJ2-1; CDR3 DNA: TGTGCCAGCAGCTTGGGGGCAGTTAATGAGCAGTTCTTC; CDR3 protein: CASSLGAVNEQFF
D gene: TRBD2; V gene: TRBV7-8; CDR3 length: 16; clone size: few; J gene: TRBJ2-1; CDR3 DNA: TGTGCCAGCAGCTTAGCGCTAGCGGGGATCGGCAATGAGCAGTTCTTC; CDR3 protein: CASSLALAGIGNEQFF
D gene: TRBD1; V gene: TRBV2; CDR3 length: 15; clone size: -; J gene: TRBJ2-3; CDR3 DNA: TGTGCCAGCAGTGGGGACAGGGGTGGGACAGATACGCAGTATTTT; CDR3 protein: CASSGDRGGTDTQYF
D gene: -; V gene: TRBV7-8; CDR3 length: 15; clone size: few; J gene: TRBJ2-2; CDR3 DNA: TGTGCCAGCAGCTTAATTCCGGGCAGCACCGGGGAGCTGTTTTTT; CDR3 protein: CASSLIPGSTGELFF
D gene: TRBD1; V gene: TRBV4-3; CDR3 length: 14; clone size: many; J gene: TRBJ2-7; CDR3 DNA: TGCGCCAGCAGTCGGGACAGAAGCACCTACGAGCAGTACTTC; CDR3 protein: CASSRDRSTYEQYF
D gene: TRBD1; V gene: TRBV4-1; CDR3 length: 18; clone size: -; J gene: TRBJ2-3; CDR3 DNA: TGCGCCAGCAGCCAGCAAGAACTACCGGGACAGGGGGTATATACGCAGTATTTT; CDR3 protein: CASSQQELPGQGVYTQYF
D gene: -; V gene: TRBV2; CDR3 length: 13; clone size: many; J gene: TRBJ2-5; CDR3 DNA: TGTGCCAGCAGTGAAGCGGAGGGCGGGACCCAGTACTTC; CDR3 protein: CASSEAEGGTQYF
D gene: -; V gene: TRBV29-1; CDR3 length: 12; clone size: -; J gene: TRBJ1-4; CDR3 DNA: TGCAGCGTTGGGACCCTTAGGGAAAAACTGTTTTTT; CDR3 protein: CSVGTLREKLFF
D gene: -; V gene: TRBV19; CDR3 length: 14; clone size: -; J gene: TRBJ2-2; CDR3 DNA: TGTGCCAGTAGTGCTCGGGGTGTCACCGGGGAGCTGTTTTTT; CDR3 protein: CASSARGVTGELFF
D gene: -; V gene: TRBV28; CDR3 length: 13; clone size: many; J gene: TRBJ2-1; CDR3 DNA: TGTGCCAGCAGTCCAGGGCAGATGGGCCTTCGGGTCTTC; CDR3 protein: CASSPGQMGLRVF
D gene: -; V gene: TRBV7-8; CDR3 length: 13; clone size: few; J gene: TRBJ2-7; CDR3 DNA: TGTGCCAGCAGCCGCCGGACAGACTACGAGCAGTACTTC; CDR3 protein: CASSRRTDYEQYF
D gene: TRBD1; V gene: TRBV4-3; CDR3 length: 15; clone size: many; J gene: TRBJ2-5; CDR3 DNA: TGCGCCAGCAGCCACCTGACAGGGAGCAATGAGACCCAGTACTTC; CDR3 protein: CASSHLTGSNETQYF
D gene: -; V gene: TRBV5-1; CDR3 length: 15; clone size: many; J gene: TRBJ1-2; CDR3 DNA: TGCGCCAGCAGCTTGTCTCCGCACTTGAACTATGGCTACACCTTC; CDR3 protein: CASSLSPHLNYGYTF
D gene: TRBD2; V gene: TRBV7-2; CDR3 length: 18; clone size: -; J gene: TRBJ2-5; CDR3 DNA: TGTGCCAGCAGCTTTTGGACTAGCGGGGGGGCCGTTCGAGAGACCCAGTACTTC; CDR3 protein: CASSFWTSGGAVRETQYF
D gene: -; V gene: TRBV20-1; CDR3 length: 12; clone size: many; J gene: TRBJ1-1; CDR3 DNA: TGCAGTGCTAACGGGGTGTGGACTGAAGCTTTCTTT; CDR3 protein: CSANGVWTEAFF
D gene: -; V gene: TRBV4-3; CDR3 length: 15; clone size: few; J gene: TRBJ2-3; CDR3 DNA: TGCGCCAGCAGCCGAACTAGGGGGAACACAGATACGCAGTATTTT; CDR3 protein: CASSRTRGNTDTQYF
D gene: -; V gene: TRBV7-2; CDR3 length: 17; clone size: many; J gene: TRBJ2-1; CDR3 DNA: TGTGCCAGCAGCTTAGAGCCTGACCGAGCATCCTACAATGAGCAGTTCTTC; CDR3 protein: CASSLEPDRASYNEQFF